The next 25 T cell receptor beta chains were all read from a single sample in a study of T cells in Graves' hyperthyroidism and ophthalmopathy. Amplified TCR beta CDR3 regions derived from RNA transcripts. TCR CDR3 underwent first-round RT-PCR with the HTBI primer set. Each CDR3 protein gets one entry after TCRdb re-called the multiplex PCR reads with MiXCR. This sample has approximately 600,000 distinct CDR3 sequences; 14% to 15% occur once, and the top ten carry approximately 4.2%. The source material was blood. The receptors come from a woman aged 40 to 50 with Graves' ophthalmopathy.

This clonotype showed up many times. This rearrangement joins TRBV29-1 to TRBJ1-2; D might be TRBD1 (5 bases). Trimming stripped 2 bases from V and 6 bases from J, with 13 bases between. CDR3 length equals 13 residues. Germline CDR1 and CDR2: SQVTM and ANQGSEA. CDR3 residues: CSVENRMADGYTF. CDR3 nucleotide sequence: TGCAGCGTTGAAAACAGGATGGCTGATGGCTACACCTTC.

In this sample, this clonotype turned up many times. The rearrangement joins TRBV28 to TRBJ2-7; D call uncertain. This CDR3 region has 12 residues. V lost 2 bases and J lost 5, with 7 bases in between. CDR1 MDHEN and CDR2 SYDVKM come from the germline V gene. The CDR3 region has the DNA TGTGCCAGCAGTTTACAGCCCAACGAGCAGTACTTC. Translating gives CASSLQPNEQYF.

This clonotype was counted between two and nine times. The rearrangement uses TRBV6-2 or TRBV6-3 and TRBJ2-3; possible D gene TRBD1, 6 bases. V gave up 0 bases and J gave up 6 bases, with 16 bases separating them. Germline V lookup: CDR1 MNHEY, CDR2 SVGEGT. This CDR3 contains 16 residues. The CDR3 region is CASSYSNRDPTDTQYF. Written as DNA, the CDR3 is TGTGCCAGCAGTTACTCGAACAGGGACCCCACGGATACGCAGTATTTT.

There are many counts of this clonotype. This sequence joins TRBV2 and TRBJ1-5; D is unclear. The V end lost 3 bases, the J end lost 1 base, and 4 bases lay between the germline ends. The germline gives CDR1 SNHLY, CDR2 FYNNEI. This CDR3 has 13 residues. The CDR3 sequence is CASSDVSNQPQHF. The CDR3 DNA reads as TGTGCCAGCAGTGATGTGAGCAATCAGCCCCAGCATTTT. The variable domain in full, completed from reference TRBV2 and TRBJ1-5, reads EPEVTQTPSHQVTQMGQEVILRCVPISNHLYFYWYRQILGQKVEFLVSFYNNEISEKSEIFDDQFSVERPDGSNFTLKIRSTKLEDSAMYFCASSDVSNQPQHFGDGTRLSIL.

The chain uses TRBV18 and TRBJ2-5; D uncertain. The CDR3 has 13 residues. The ends were cut back, 3 bases at V and 5 bases at J, with 10 bases in the middle. From germline, CDR1 is KGHSH and CDR2 LQKENI. CDR3 loop: CASSPYQEETQYF. CDR3 in DNA: TGTGCCAGCTCACCTTATCAGGAGGAGACCCAGTACTTC.

This clonotype was recorded at least ten times. The V call is TRBV6-2 or TRBV6-3, the J call TRBJ1-6; D may be TRBD1 (6 bases). Deletions cut 7 bases from V and 2 bases from J, with 15 bases between. The CDR3 contains 16 residues. CDR1 and CDR2 from the germline V gene are MNHEY and SVGEGT. The CDR3 protein is CASTGNREPYNSPLHF. The CDR3 region has the DNA TGTGCCAGCACCGGCAACAGGGAACCCTATAATTCACCCCTCCACTTT.

At least ten counts were recorded for this clonotype. The chain has TRBV6-9 and TRBJ1-3, with D possibly being TRBD1 (6 bases). CDR1 is MNHGY, CDR2 SVAAGI, per germline. Trimming cost V 6 bases and J 1 base, with 16 bases left between them. This CDR3 is built from 16 residues. In DNA, the CDR3 is TGTGCCAGCAGACCTTTCGACAGGCCTTCTGGAAACACCATATATTTT. Translation gives CASRPFDRPSGNTIYF.

This clonotype appeared a few times. V is TRBV7-8 and J is TRBJ1-1; D is unclear. Trimming removed 5 bases at V and 5 bases at J, with 27 bases between. CDR1 is SGHVS and CDR2 is FQNEAQ in the germline V gene. The CDR3 runs to 18 residues. CDR3 loop: CASSIPNRRLGVRTEAFF. The CDR3 region has the DNA TGTGCCAGCAGCATACCTAATCGGCGCCTAGGTGTTAGGACTGAAGCTTTCTTT.

This clonotype was detected only once. The chain combines TRBV7-3 with TRBJ2-7; D is unclear. This CDR3 is 13 amino acids long. CDR1 is SGHTA, CDR2 FQGTGA, per germline. The V end lost 5 bases, the J end lost 7 bases, and 15 bases lay between the germline ends. CDR3 nucleotides: TGTGCCAGCAGCCCCCTACTGACCTCTGAGCAGTACTTC. Translating gives CASSPLLTSEQYF. Complete variable domain (other parts from reference TRBV7-3 and TRBJ2-7): GAGVSQTPSNKVTEKGKYVELRCDPISGHTALYWYRQSLGQGPEFLIYFQGTGAADDSGLPNDRFFAVRPEGSVSTLKIQRTERGDSAVYLCASSPLLTSEQYFGPGTRLTVT.

In this sample, this clonotype turned up many times. The V and J genes are TRBV2 and TRBJ1-1; D is possibly TRBD1 (5 bases). The CDR3 is 14 amino acids. Germline CDR1 is SNHLY and CDR2 is FYNNEI. V lost 4 bases, J lost 3 bases, and 12 bases lay in between. This chain's CDR3 is CASSAQGGDTEAFF. CDR3 nucleotide sequence: TGTGCCAGCAGTGCTCAGGGTGGGGACACTGAAGCTTTCTTT.

In its sample, this clonotype was seen once. The V gene is TRBV30, the J gene TRBJ1-6; 7 bases fit TRBD1. With V trimmed by 0 bases and J by 6 bases, 5 bases remained unmatched. Germline V gene lookup returns CDR1 GTSNPN and CDR2 SVGIG (reference sequence). The CDR3 is 15 amino acids. CDR3 sequence reads: CAWSVGGTVNSPLHF. CDR3 coding DNA: TGTGCCTGGAGTGTCGGCGGGACAGTTAATTCACCCCTCCACTTT. The full variable domain, completed using reference TRBV30 and TRBJ1-6, is SQTIHQWPATLVQPVGSPLSLECTVEGTSNPNLYWYRQAAGRGLQLLFYSVGIGQISSEVPQNLSASRPQDRQFILSSKKLLLSDSGFYLCAWSVGGTVNSPLHFGNGTRLTVT.

This clonotype was counted many times. This sequence may be a read error, since a much larger clone differs from it by one base. The chain is built from TRBV6-5 and TRBJ2-7; 7 bases line up with TRBD1. The CDR3 covers 15 residues. The V gene's germline CDR1 is MNHEY and CDR2 SVGAGI. V shed 4 bases and J 0 bases; nucleotides not matched to a gene: 6. The CDR3: CASSLSGTDSYEQYF. The DNA for the CDR3 is TGTGCCAGCAGTTTATCCGGGACAGACTCCTACGAGCAGTACTTC.

CDR3 sequence: CASSYDAGALQETQYF. In DNA form, the CDR3 reads TGTGCCAGCAGTTACGACGCAGGGGCCCTACAAGAGACCCAGTACTTC. The chain couples TRBV6-5 to TRBJ2-5; D perhaps matches TRBD1 (6 bases). Germline values: CDR1 MNHEY, CDR2 SVGAGI. This CDR3 comprises 16 residues. Between the trimmed V and J ends, which lost 2 bases and 2 bases, there was a span of 15 bases.

The sample holds many counts of this clonotype. The chain combines TRBV6-2 or TRBV6-3 with TRBJ2-7, with D perhaps matching TRBD2 (6 bases). V shed 0 bases and J shed 3 bases, with 12 bases lying between them. This CDR3 is 15 amino acids long. Looked up from germline, CDR1 is MNHEY and CDR2 is SVGEGT. The CDR3 region is CASSYSFRGNYEQYF. CDR3 sequence (DNA): TGTGCCAGCAGTTACTCCTTCCGCGGGAACTACGAGCAGTACTTC.

This clonotype has a handful of counts. This chain uses TRBV6-5 with TRBJ2-3, with 14 bases fitting TRBD2. Germline-derived CDR1 and CDR2 are MNHEY and SVGAGI. The V and J ends lost 5 bases and 1 base, in that order; junction bases with no gene match: 14. This CDR3 is built from 20 residues. As DNA, the CDR3 is TGTGCCAGCAGTCCTCTCACCGGGACTAGCGGGAGTGTGGGCACAGATACGCAGTATTTT. This encodes CASSPLTGTSGSVGTDTQYF.

This clonotype appeared a few times. This chain uses TRBV3-1 with TRBJ1-6, with 7 positions matching TRBD1. The V segment lost 2 bases and the J segment 0 bases; nucleotides outside the gene matches: 7. Germline CDR1 LGHDT, CDR2 YNNKEL (reference sequence). The CDR3 consists of 18 residues. CDR3 DNA: TGTGCCAGCAGCCAATACCCGGGACAGAGCTCCTATAATTCACCCCTCCACTTT. Translation: CASSQYPGQSSYNSPLHF.

This clonotype was seen at least ten times. V usage is TRBV20-1 and J usage is TRBJ1-1; possible D gene TRBD1, 5 bases. Germline V lookup: CDR1 DFQATT, CDR2 SNEGSKA (reference sequence). The CDR3 contains 13 residues. Trimming removed 1 base from V and 3 bases from J, with 9 bases in between. CDR3: CSARAGTHTEAFF. The CDR3, as DNA: TGCAGTGCTAGAGCTGGGACTCACACTGAAGCTTTCTTT.

This clonotype was observed at least ten times. This sequence joins TRBV6-2 or TRBV6-3 and TRBJ1-2; weak D call: TRBD1 (6 bases). The CDR3 runs 16 residues. With 0 bases removed from V and 4 bases from J, the gap between germline ends came to 15 bases. Per the germline V gene, CDR1 is MNHEY and CDR2 is SVGEGT. The CDR3 DNA follows: TGTGCCAGCAGTTACTCTTTGGACAGAGGAGCCTATGGCTACACCTTC. Its translation is CASSYSLDRGAYGYTF.

This clonotype has at least ten counts. The J gene is TRBJ2-7, the V gene TRBV6-1; 10 nucleotides match TRBD1. Trimming removed 6 bases from V and 0 bases from J; junction bases left unmatched: 5. The CDR3 spans 15 residues. Germline V lookup: CDR1 MNHNS, CDR2 SASEGT. The CDR3 reads CASRTRDRGSYEQYF. DNA of the CDR3: TGTGCCAGCAGAACCCGGGACAGGGGCTCCTACGAGCAGTACTTC.

This clonotype was detected once. This chain links TRBV11-2 with TRBJ2-7; D not certain. CDR3 length: 13 amino acids. CDR1 is SGHAT and CDR2 is FQNNGV in the germline V gene. The V end was cut by 1 base, the J end by 3 bases, with 7 bases between. The chain's CDR3 is CASSLVSNYEQYF. The CDR3 nucleotides are TGTGCCAGCAGCTTAGTATCCAACTACGAGCAGTACTTC.

This clonotype came up many times. The V call is TRBV6-1, the J call TRBJ2-7; perhaps D is TRBD1 or TRBD2 (6 bases each). CDR3 length equals 15 residues. The ends were cut back, 4 bases at V and 4 bases at J, with 17 bases in the middle. Germline V gives CDR1 MNHNS, CDR2 SASEGT. CDR3 loop: CASSAEGGSHYEQYF. The CDR3 nucleotides are TGTGCCAGCAGTGCCGAGGGGGGTTCTCATTACGAGCAGTACTTC.

Ten or more counts support this clonotype. The CDR3 reads CASSLETFQETQYF. The CDR3 DNA is TGTGCCAGCAGCTTAGAGACTTTCCAAGAGACCCAGTACTTC. The chain is built from TRBV7-2 and TRBJ2-5; D not certain. Per the germline V gene, CDR1 is SGHTA and CDR2 is FQGNSA. The V gene lost 1 base and the J gene lost 1 base, with 7 bases spanning the gap. This CDR3 spans 14 amino acids.

This clonotype was seen ten or more times. V gene TRBV10-3 combines with J gene TRBJ1-3; no clear D gene. Trimming took off 8 bases at V and 2 bases at J, with 7 bases between the two ends. The CDR3 consists of 12 residues. The germline CDR1 and CDR2 sequences are ENHRY and SYGVKD. CDR3 DNA sequence: TGTGCCATCTTGGGTGCTGGAAACACCATATATTTT. Its translation is CAILGAGNTIYF.

This clonotype was observed at least ten times. The rearrangement uses TRBV28 and TRBJ1-3, with 7 nucleotides matching TRBD1. The CDR3 spans 14 residues. Germline loops: CDR1 MDHEN, CDR2 SYDVKM. The ends lost 5 bases at V and 5 bases at J; junction bases unmatched: 6. DNA of the CDR3: TGTGCCAGCAGTCTCGGACAGGCCAGAAACACCATATATTTT. Its protein is CASSLGQARNTIYF.

There are many counts of this clonotype. J is TRBJ1-5 and V is TRBV28; 8 bases are shared with TRBD1. Germline V CDR1 and CDR2: MDHEN, SYDVKM. The V segment lost 4 bases and the J segment 3 bases; nucleotides outside the gene matches: 8. The CDR3 runs 16 residues. CDR3 region: CASSSPTGEANQPQHF. The CDR3 DNA follows: TGTGCCAGCAGTTCCCCGACAGGGGAGGCCAATCAGCCCCAGCATTTT.